This T cell receptor beta chain appears in the sequencing data of a study of blood T cell repertoires in COVID-19. As for the study in general: PBMCs, B-cell-depleted T cells, or T cells were the source of the cDNA or gDNA that made up the material.

Per germline, CDR1 SEHNR and CDR2 FQNEAQ (reference sequence). V shed 5 bases and J shed 6 bases, with 13 bases lying between them. This CDR3 contains 13 residues. Authors' analysis steps: Scientists estimated how many nucleated cells there were by amplifying reference gene primers. The protocol was immunoSEQ multiplex PCR, while the TCRdb copy is restricted to in-frame clones and leaves out a portion. The V and J calls and the clone size are those of that table, but D and trimming were determined from the DNA. The sample holds around 400,000 clones, roughly 92% seen once. Living in 24 US areas, the participants were between roughly 18 and 90 years of age.

The TCR originated in a middle-aged woman who had been exposed to COVID-19. The source material was PBMCs or T cells enriched from blood (not recorded which). V is TRBV7-9 and J is TRBJ1-1; D may be TRBD1 (6 bases). The chain's CDR3 is CASSHREIAEAFF. CDR3 in DNA: TGTGCCAGCAGCCACAGGGAAATCGCTGAAGCTTTCTTT.